These 10 T cell receptor beta chains originate from one sample sequenced in a study of control samples from healthy donors and cancer patients. Assay used: immunoSEQ multiplex PCR; TCRdb lists only in-frame clones, some missing. The sample contains 120,000 or so clones, just over 90% of which appear only once. The sequenced sample consisted of PBMCs. The receptors derive from a man aged 50-60 years with head and neck cancer.

The rearrangement joins TRBV29-1 to TRBJ1-4, with unresolved D. The V gene lost 2 bases and the J gene lost 2 bases, with 9 bases spanning the gap. The CDR3 contains 14 residues. The germline gives CDR1 SQVTM, CDR2 ANQGSEA. CDR3 coding DNA: TGCAGCGTTGAATACGGGCCCACTAATGAAAAACTGTTTTTT. Its translation is CSVEYGPTNEKLFF.

The CDR3 nucleotides read TGTGCCAGCAGCTTAACAGTGGGGGGAGATACGCAGTATTTT. Translating it yields CASSLTVGGDTQYF. This chain joins TRBV5-5 and TRBJ2-3, with a possible D match to TRBD2 (6 bases). The CDR3 totals 14 residues. Germline loops: CDR1 SGHKS, CDR2 YYEKEE (reference sequence). The V end lost 2 bases, the J end lost 5 bases, and 12 bases lay between the germline ends.

This CDR3 reads CAISFGHYSWGNYGYTF. CDR3 in DNA: TGTGCCATATCGTTCGGACACTATTCTTGGGGTAACTATGGCTACACCTTC. The V gene is TRBV28, the J gene TRBJ1-2, with D possibly TRBD1 on 5 matching bases. V was cut by 10 bases and J by 1 base, with 25 bases left in between. CDR3 length: 17 amino acids. CDR1 and CDR2 (germline): MDHEN, SYDVKM.

The rearrangement joins TRBV13 to TRBJ2-1; 10 bases agree with TRBD2. CDR3 size: 16 residues. From germline, CDR1 is PRHDT and CDR2 FYEKMQ (reference sequence). V lost 5 bases to trimming and J lost 8 bases; unmatched junction nucleotides: 12. For the CDR3, the DNA is TGTGCCAGCAGCGGGGTCCTAGCGGGGGCTGGCGATGAGCAGTTCTTC. Encoded protein: CASSGVLAGAGDEQFF.

The chain uses TRBV30 and TRBJ2-5; D is undetermined. Germline CDR1 reads GTSNPN; CDR2 reads SVGIG (reference sequence). The CDR3 extends over 15 amino acids. V lost 2 bases and J 5 bases, leaving 18 bases between the germline ends. The chain's CDR3 is CAWSHTVSPRETQYF. For the CDR3, the DNA is TGTGCCTGGAGTCATACCGTGTCCCCAAGGGAGACCCAGTACTTC.

The chain uses TRBV9 and TRBJ2-1; 8 nucleotides align to TRBD1. The CDR3 runs to 13 residues. V shed 4 bases and J 7 bases; nucleotides not matched to a gene: 4. Germline CDR1 reads SGDLS; CDR2 reads YYNGEE. CDR3 nucleotide sequence: TGTGCCAGCAGCACGCGGACAGGGAATGAGCAGTTCTTC. Its protein is CASSTRTGNEQFF.

J is TRBJ1-2 and V is TRBV6-2 or TRBV6-3, with unresolved D. CDR1 is MNHEY, CDR2 SVGEGT, per germline. Trimming cost V 2 bases and J 4 bases, with 8 bases left between them. The CDR3 consists of 13 residues. The CDR3 protein is CASSYERAYGYTF. The CDR3 DNA follows: TGTGCCAGCAGTTACGAAAGGGCCTATGGCTACACCTTC.

This rearrangement joins TRBV11-2 to TRBJ2-5; possibly TRBD1 for D (6 bases). The V gene lost 3 bases and the J gene lost 1 base, with 12 bases spanning the gap. Germline V gene data show CDR1 as SGHAT and CDR2 as FQNNGV. The CDR3 contains 15 residues. CDR3 sequence (DNA): TGTGCCAGCAGCTTCTTGACAGGTTCCCAAGAGACCCAGTACTTC. Translating it yields CASSFLTGSQETQYF. Using reference TRBV11-2 and TRBJ2-5 for the parts outside the CDR3, the full variable domain is EAGVAQSPRYKIIEKRQSVAFWCNPISGHATLYWYQQILGQGPKLLIQFQNNGVVDDSQLPKDRFSAERLKGVDSTLKIQPAKLEDSAVYLCASSFLTGSQETQYFGPGTRLLVL.

This chain joins TRBV4-1 and TRBJ2-3; 8 bases fit TRBD2. The V gene end was trimmed by 0 bases and the J gene end by 4 bases; junction bases not matched to a gene: 12. The V gene's germline CDR1 is MGHRA and CDR2 YSYEKL. The CDR3 has 18 amino acids. The CDR3 region is CASSQDRASGFKADTQYF. CDR3 nucleotides: TGCGCCAGCAGCCAAGATCGGGCTAGCGGGTTTAAGGCAGATACGCAGTATTTT.

In its sample, this clone was seen once. The chain combines TRBV18 with TRBJ2-5, with 7 nucleotides matching TRBD1. Per the germline V gene, CDR1 is KGHSH and CDR2 is LQKENI. This CDR3 comprises 14 residues. V lost 4 bases to trimming and J lost 2 bases; unmatched junction nucleotides: 4. CDR3 region: CASSLQTGQETQYF. As DNA, the CDR3 is TGTGCCAGCTCACTACAGACAGGGCAAGAGACCCAGTACTTC.